This TCR beta chain was recorded in a study of cytomegalovirus exposure and HLA in healthy donors. Across the study: A previous analysis identified approximately 110 million unique TCR beta sequences derived from some 200 million T cells. Study results and limitations: Both high specificity and high sensitivity reportedly marked the classifier's diagnosis of cytomegalovirus status. The study flagged fewer than 200 TCR beta chains as cytomegalovirus-associated.

PCR was performed using 60 Vbeta and 13 Jbeta primers. Repertoires were generated with immunoSEQ multiplex PCR, while TCRdb's copy carries only in-frame clones and drops some. The table has approximately 68,000 clones, roughly 75% seen once. This clone was recorded once. What it binds is not known. This sequence originates from a woman between 25 and 40 years old in good health and CMV-seropositive. Specimen: PBMCs.

CDR3 coding DNA: TGCGCCAGCAGCCAAGAGGGAGCGGGAGGGCCGAAAGATACGCAGTATTTT. Its protein is CASSQEGAGGPKDTQYF. The J gene is TRBJ2-3, the V gene TRBV4-3; 10 bases are a match to TRBD2. This CDR3 is 17 amino acids long. The germline CDR1 and CDR2 sequences are LGHNA and YSLEER. V dropped 0 bases and J dropped 5; count of bases not matched to a gene: 8.